Following are 5 T cell receptor beta chains from one sample sequenced in a study of blood T cell repertoires in COVID-19. Assay: immunoSEQ multiplex PCR; the TCRdb copy retains only in-frame clones and omits some. This table has around 200,000 clones, roughly nine tenths appearing once. The sequenced sample consisted of peripheral blood. The receptors derive from a man aged 35-49 years with acute or convalescent COVID-19.

The rearrangement links TRBV24-1 to TRBJ2-5; 10 bases line up with TRBD2. Germline trimming cut 8 bases from V and 3 bases from J; bases unmatched to any gene: 2. CDR3 length: 13 residues. Germline CDR1 is KGHDR and CDR2 is SFDVKD. The CDR3 sequence is CATNLAGEETQYF. The CDR3 region has the DNA TGTGCCACCAATCTAGCGGGGGAAGAGACCCAGTACTTC.

J is TRBJ2-7 and V is TRBV7-2, with a possible D match to TRBD2 (5 bases). There are 13 residues in the CDR3. CDR1 SGHTA and CDR2 FQGNSA come from the germline V gene. The V and J ends lost 5 bases and 7 bases respectively, with 15 bases between them. CDR3 DNA sequence: TGTGCCAGCAGCATCGGACTGCTGGCGGAGCAGTACTTC. It codes for CASSIGLLAEQYF. Combining the CDR3 with reference TRBV7-2 and TRBJ2-7 gives the whole variable domain GAGVSQSPSNKVTEKGKDVELRCDPISGHTALYWYRQSLGQGLEFLIYFQGNSAPDKSGLPSDRFSAERTGGSVSTLTIQRTQQEDSAVYLCASSIGLLAEQYFGPGTRLTVT.

This rearrangement joins TRBV6-5 to TRBJ1-4, with TRBD1 identical over 8 bases. Looked up from germline, CDR1 is MNHEY and CDR2 is SVGAGI. With 4 bases clipped from V and 7 bases from J, the junction kept 11 bases outside the gene matches. The CDR3 is 16 amino acids. The DNA of the CDR3 is TGTGCCAGCAGTTCCCGGGACAGGAGCCGCGCTGAAAAACTGTTTTTT. Translated, it gives CASSSRDRSRAEKLFF.

The V gene is TRBV2, the J gene TRBJ1-5, with D tentatively TRBD1 (6 bases). Germline lookup yields CDR1 SNHLY and CDR2 FYNNEI. The CDR3 covers 15 residues. Trimming pared 6 bases from V and 0 bases from J, leaving 12 bases between. The CDR3 protein is CASRSGQNSNQPQHF. The CDR3 DNA sequence: TGTGCCAGCAGGTCTGGACAGAATAGCAATCAGCCCCAGCATTTT.

V usage is TRBV7-9 and J usage is TRBJ2-1; D unresolved. CDR1 is SEHNR, CDR2 FQNEAQ, per germline (reference sequence). Trimming removed 2 bases from V and 3 bases from J, with 14 bases in between. This CDR3 region has 16 residues. CDR3 sequence: CASSLMGATNYNEQFF. In DNA, the CDR3 is TGTGCCAGCAGCTTAATGGGCGCAACGAACTACAATGAGCAGTTCTTC.